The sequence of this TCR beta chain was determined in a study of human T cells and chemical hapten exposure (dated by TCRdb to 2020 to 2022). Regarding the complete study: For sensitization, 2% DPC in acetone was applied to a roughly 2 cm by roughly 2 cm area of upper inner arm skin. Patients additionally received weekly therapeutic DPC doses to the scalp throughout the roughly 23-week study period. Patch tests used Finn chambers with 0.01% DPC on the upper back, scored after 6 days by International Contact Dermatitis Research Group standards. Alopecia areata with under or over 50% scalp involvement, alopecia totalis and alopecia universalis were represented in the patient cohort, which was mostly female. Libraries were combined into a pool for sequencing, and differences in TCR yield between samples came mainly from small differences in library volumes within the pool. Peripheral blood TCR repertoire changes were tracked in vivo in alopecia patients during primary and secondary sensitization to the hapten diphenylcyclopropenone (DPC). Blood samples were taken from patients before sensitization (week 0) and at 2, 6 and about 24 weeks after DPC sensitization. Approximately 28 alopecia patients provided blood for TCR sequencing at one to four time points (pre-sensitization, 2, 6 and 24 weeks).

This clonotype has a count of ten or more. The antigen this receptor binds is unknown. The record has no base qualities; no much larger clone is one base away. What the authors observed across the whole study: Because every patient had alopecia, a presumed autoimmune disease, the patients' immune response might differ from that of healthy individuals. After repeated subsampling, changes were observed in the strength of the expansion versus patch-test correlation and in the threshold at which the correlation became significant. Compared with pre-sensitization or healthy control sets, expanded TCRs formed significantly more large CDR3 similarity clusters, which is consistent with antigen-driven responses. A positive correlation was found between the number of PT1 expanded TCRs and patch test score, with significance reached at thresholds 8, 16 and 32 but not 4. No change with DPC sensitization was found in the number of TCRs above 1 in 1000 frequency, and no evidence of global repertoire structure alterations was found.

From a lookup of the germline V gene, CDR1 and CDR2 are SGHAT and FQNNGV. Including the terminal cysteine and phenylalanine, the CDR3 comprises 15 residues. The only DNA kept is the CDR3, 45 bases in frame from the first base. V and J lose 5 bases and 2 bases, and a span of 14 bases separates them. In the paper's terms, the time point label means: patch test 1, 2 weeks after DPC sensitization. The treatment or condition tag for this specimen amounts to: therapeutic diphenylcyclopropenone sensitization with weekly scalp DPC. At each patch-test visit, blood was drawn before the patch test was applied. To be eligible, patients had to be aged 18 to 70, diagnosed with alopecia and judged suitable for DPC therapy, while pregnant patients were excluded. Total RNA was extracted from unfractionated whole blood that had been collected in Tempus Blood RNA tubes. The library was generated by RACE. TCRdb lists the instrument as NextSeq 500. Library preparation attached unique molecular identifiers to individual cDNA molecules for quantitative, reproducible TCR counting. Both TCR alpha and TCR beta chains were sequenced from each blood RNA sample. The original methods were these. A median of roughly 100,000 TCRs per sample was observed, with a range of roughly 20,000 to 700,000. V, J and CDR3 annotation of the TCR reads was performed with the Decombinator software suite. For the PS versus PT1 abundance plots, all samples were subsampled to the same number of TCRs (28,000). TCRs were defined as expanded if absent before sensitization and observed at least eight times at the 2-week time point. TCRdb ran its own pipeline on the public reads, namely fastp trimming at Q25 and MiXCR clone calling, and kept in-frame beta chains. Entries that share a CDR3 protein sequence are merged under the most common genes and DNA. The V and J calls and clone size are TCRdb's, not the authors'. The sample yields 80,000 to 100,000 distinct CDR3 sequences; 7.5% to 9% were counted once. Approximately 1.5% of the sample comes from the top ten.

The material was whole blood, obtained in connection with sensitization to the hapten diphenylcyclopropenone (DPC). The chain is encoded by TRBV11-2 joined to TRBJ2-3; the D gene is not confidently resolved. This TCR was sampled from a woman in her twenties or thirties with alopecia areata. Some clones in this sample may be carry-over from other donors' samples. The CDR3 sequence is CASSHYSVPTDTQYF. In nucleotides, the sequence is TGTGCCAGCAGCCATTATAGTGTCCCCACAGATACGCAGTATTTT.